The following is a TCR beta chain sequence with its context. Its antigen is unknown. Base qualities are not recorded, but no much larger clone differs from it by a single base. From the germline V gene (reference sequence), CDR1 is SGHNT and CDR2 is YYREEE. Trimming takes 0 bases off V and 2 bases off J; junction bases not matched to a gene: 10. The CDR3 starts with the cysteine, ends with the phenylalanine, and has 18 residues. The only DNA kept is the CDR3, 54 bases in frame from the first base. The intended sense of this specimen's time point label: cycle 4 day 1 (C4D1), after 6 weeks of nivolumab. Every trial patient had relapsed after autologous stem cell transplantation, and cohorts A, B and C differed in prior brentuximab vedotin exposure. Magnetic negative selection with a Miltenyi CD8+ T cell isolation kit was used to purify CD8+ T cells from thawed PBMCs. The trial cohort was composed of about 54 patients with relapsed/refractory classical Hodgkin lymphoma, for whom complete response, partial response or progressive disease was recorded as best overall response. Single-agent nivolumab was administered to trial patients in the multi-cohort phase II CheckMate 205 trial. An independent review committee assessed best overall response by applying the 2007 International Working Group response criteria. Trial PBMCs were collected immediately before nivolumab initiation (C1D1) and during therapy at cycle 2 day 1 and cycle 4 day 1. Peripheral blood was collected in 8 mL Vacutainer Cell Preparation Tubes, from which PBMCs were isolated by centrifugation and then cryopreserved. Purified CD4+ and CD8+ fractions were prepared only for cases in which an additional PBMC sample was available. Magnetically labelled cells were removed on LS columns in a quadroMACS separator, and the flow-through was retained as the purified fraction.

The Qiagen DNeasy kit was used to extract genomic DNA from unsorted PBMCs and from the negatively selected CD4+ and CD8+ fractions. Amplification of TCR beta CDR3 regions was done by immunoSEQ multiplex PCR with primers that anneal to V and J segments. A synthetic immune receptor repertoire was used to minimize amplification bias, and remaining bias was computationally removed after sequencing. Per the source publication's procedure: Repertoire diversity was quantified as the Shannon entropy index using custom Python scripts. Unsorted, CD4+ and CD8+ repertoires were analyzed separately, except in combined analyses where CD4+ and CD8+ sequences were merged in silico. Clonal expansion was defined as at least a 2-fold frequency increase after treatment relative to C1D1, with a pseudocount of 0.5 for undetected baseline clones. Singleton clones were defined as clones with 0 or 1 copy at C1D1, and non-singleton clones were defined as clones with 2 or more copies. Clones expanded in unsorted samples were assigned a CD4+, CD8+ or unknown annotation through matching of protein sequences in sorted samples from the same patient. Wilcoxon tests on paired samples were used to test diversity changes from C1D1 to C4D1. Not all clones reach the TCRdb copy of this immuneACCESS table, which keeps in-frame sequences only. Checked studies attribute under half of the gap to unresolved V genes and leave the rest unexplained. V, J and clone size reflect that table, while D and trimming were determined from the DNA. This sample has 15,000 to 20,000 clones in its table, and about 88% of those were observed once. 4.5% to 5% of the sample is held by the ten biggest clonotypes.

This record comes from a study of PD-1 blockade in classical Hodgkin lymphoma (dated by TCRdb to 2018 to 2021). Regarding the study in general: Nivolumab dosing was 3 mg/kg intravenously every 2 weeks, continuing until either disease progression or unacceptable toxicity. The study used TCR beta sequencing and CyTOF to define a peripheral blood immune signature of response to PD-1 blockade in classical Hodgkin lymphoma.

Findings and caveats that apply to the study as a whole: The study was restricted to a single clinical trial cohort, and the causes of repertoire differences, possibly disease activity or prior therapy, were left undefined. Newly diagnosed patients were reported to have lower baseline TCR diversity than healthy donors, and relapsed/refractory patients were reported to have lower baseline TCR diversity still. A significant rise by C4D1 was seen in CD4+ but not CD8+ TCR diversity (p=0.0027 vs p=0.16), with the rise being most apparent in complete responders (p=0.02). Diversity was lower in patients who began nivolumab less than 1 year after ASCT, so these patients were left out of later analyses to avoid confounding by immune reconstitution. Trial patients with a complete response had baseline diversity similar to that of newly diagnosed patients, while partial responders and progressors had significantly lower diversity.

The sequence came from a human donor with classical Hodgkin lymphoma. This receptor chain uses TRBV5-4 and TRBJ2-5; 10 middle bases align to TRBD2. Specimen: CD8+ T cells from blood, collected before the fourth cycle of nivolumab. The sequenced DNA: TGTGCCAGCAGCTTGGGCCACTTAACTAGCGGGGCACAAGAGACCCAGTACTTC. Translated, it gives CASSLGHLTSGAQETQYF.